This T cell receptor beta chain was sequenced in a study of blood T cell repertoires in COVID-19. The wider study: Italy, Spain and the United States were the sources of the convalescent and acute COVID-19 samples. In each case, the material was cDNA or gDNA derived from T cells, B-cell-depleted T cells, or PBMCs.

The CDR3 is 12 amino acids. V was cut by 3 bases and J by 14 bases, with 16 bases left in between. CDR1 and CDR2 (germline): LGHDT, YNNKEL (reference sequence). How the authors handled the data: Amplification with reference gene primers provided the estimates of nucleated cell counts. Clones were read by immunoSEQ multiplex PCR, and TCRdb kept only the in-frame ones, dropping some. V, J and clone size were drawn from that table, and D and trimming were deduced from the DNA. Of about 120,000 clones listed, around 87% were seen once; the top ten hold almost 30%. This TCR derives from a woman between 70 and 85 years old with acute or convalescent COVID-19. Sequencing was performed on peripheral blood. J is TRBJ1-2 and V is TRBV3-1 (or the pseudogene TRBV3-2), with unresolved D. As DNA, the CDR3 is TGTGCCAGCAGCCAGCCTGCGACGGACTTTACCTTC. It encodes CASSQPATDFTF.